The 9 T cell receptor beta chains below were found in one sample sequenced in a study of CD8 T cells in Susac syndrome. A quantity of about 0.5 to 1 ug RNA underwent reverse transcription using random hexamers. TCRdb re-called the immunoSEQ multiplex PCR reads with MiXCR, one entry per CDR3 protein. Among 300,000 or so distinct CDR3 sequences listed, around 92% were seen once. The sequenced sample was CD4+ T cells from PBMCs. These receptors were taken from a human donor with multiple sclerosis.

The chain has TRBV7-8 and TRBJ1-1; D might be TRBD1 (6 bases). The CDR3 extends over 16 amino acids. Deletions cut 4 bases from V and 1 base from J, with 16 bases between. CDR1 is SGHVS and CDR2 is FQNEAQ in the germline V gene. The CDR3 here is CASSSYWTEQNTEAFF. The CDR3 coding sequence is TGTGCCAGCAGCTCCTATTGGACAGAGCAGAACACTGAAGCTTTCTTT. Full variable domain (rest looked up from reference TRBV7-8 and TRBJ1-1): GAGVSQSPRYKVAKRGQDVALRCDPISGHVSLFWYQQALGQGPEFLTYFQNEAQLDKSGLPSDRFFAERPEGSVSTLKIQRTQQEDSAVYLCASSSYWTEQNTEAFFGQGTRLTVV.

V is TRBV30 and J is TRBJ1-2; D is ambiguous. CDR3 length equals 12 residues. Germline CDR1 and CDR2: GTSNPN and SVGIG (reference sequence). Trimming pared 4 bases from V and 4 bases from J, leaving 10 bases between. This chain's CDR3 is CAWKQFLYGYTF. The CDR3 DNA sequence: TGTGCCTGGAAACAGTTCCTCTATGGCTACACCTTC.

This sequence joins TRBV19 and TRBJ2-5, with D maybe TRBD1 (5 bases). Germline CDR1 is LNHDA and CDR2 is SQIVND (reference sequence). With 6 bases removed from V and 5 bases from J, the gap between germline ends came to 22 bases. The CDR3 is made up of 16 amino acids. The DNA for the CDR3 is TGTGCCAGTAGCTCCTCTCACGCTCAGGGCAAGGAGACCCAGTACTTC. Amino acid sequence: CASSSSHAQGKETQYF.

This CDR3 is CASSKTGARSGNTIYF. The CDR3 nucleotides are TGTGCCAGCAGCAAAACAGGGGCCCGCTCTGGAAACACCATATATTTT. The chain carries TRBV12-3 or TRBV12-4 and TRBJ1-3; TRBD1 matches at 7 bases. Unmatched junction bases numbered 8, after V lost 6 bases and J lost 0 bases. The CDR3 runs to 16 residues.

This chain joins TRBV27 and TRBJ2-7, with a weak D call TRBD1 (5 bases). V gave up 6 bases and J gave up 3 bases, with 15 bases separating them. The CDR3 covers 14 residues. Germline V lookup: CDR1 MNHEY, CDR2 SMNVEV (reference sequence). In nucleotides, the CDR3 is TGTGCCAGCAGCAGGGTGGCCCTCCTCTACGAGCAGTACTTC. This encodes CASSRVALLYEQYF.

The chain carries TRBV20-1 and TRBJ1-6; TRBD1 aligns across 10 bases. The CDR3 sequence is 14 residues long. The germline gives CDR1 DFQATT, CDR2 SNEGSKA (reference sequence). The J segment lost 10 bases and the V segment lost 4 bases, leaving 7 bases of the junction unmatched. CDR3 DNA: TGCAGTGCTAATATTGGACAGGGGGGATCACCCCTCCACTTT. Its translation is CSANIGQGGSPLHF.

The J gene is TRBJ1-2, the V gene TRBV19; the D gene is possibly TRBD1 (5 bases). The germline CDR1 and CDR2 sequences are LNHDA and SQIVND (reference sequence). Trimming shortened V by 3 bases and J by 4 bases, and 12 bases separated the two germline ends. The CDR3 loop spans 14 amino acids. CDR3 residues: CASSMRGDLYGYTF. The CDR3 region has the DNA TGTGCCAGTAGTATGCGAGGGGACCTCTATGGCTACACCTTC. Filled out from reference TRBV19 and TRBJ1-2, the complete variable domain reads DGGITQSPKYLFRKEGQNVTLSCEQNLNHDAMYWYRQDPGQGLRLIYYSQIVNDFQKGDIAEGYSVSREKKESFPLTVTSAQKNPTAFYLCASSMRGDLYGYTFGSGTRLTVV.

The chain joins TRBV20-1 to TRBJ1-1; D call uncertain. The CDR3 extends over 15 amino acids. Per the germline V gene, CDR1 is DFQATT and CDR2 is SNEGSKA (reference sequence). V was pared by 3 bases and J by 6 bases, with 20 bases between. The CDR3 spells CSASKGNMEVPEAFF. The CDR3, as DNA: TGCAGTGCTAGTAAGGGAAATATGGAAGTCCCTGAAGCTTTCTTT.

The V and J genes are TRBV6-5 and TRBJ2-1, with 7 bases aligning to TRBD2. This CDR3 has 14 amino acids. CDR1 is MNHEY, CDR2 SVGAGI, per germline. V trimming: 6 bases; J trimming: 4 bases; junction bases outside the gene matches: 6. CDR3 region: CASRPAGEYNEQFF. DNA for the CDR3: TGTGCCAGCAGGCCCGCGGGGGAATACAATGAGCAGTTCTTC.